These 13 T cell receptor beta chains came from one sample sequenced in a study of blood T cells in healthy people across ages. Using a J-beta primer mix together with a sample-barcoded 5' primer, a second PCR was run for roughly 7 to 12 cycles. TCRdb reanalysed the 5' RACE reads using MiXCR and keeps one entry per CDR3 protein. The sample contains about 900,000 distinct CDR3 sequences, 60% to 80% of which appear only once. Sample: blood. These receptors were taken from a man under 40 in good health.

This chain uses TRBV6-2 or TRBV6-3 with TRBJ2-7, with 9 bases aligning to TRBD1. The junction had 9 bases not matched to a gene; V was cut back by 7 bases and J by 8 bases. CDR3 length: 13 amino acids. Looked up from germline, CDR1 is MNHEY and CDR2 is SVGEGT. Here the CDR3 DNA reads TGTGCCAGCACCCTTACGGGACAGGGAAAGCAGTACTTC. Protein sequence: CASTLTGQGKQYF.

The chain employs TRBV7-3 and TRBJ2-3; D remains unclear. This CDR3 comprises 15 residues. Trimming removed 5 bases at V and 5 bases at J, with 17 bases between. Germline V gives CDR1 SGHTA, CDR2 FQGTGA. The CDR3 here is CASSPNQAELDTQYF. CDR3 sequence (DNA): TGTGCCAGCAGCCCCAATCAAGCCGAGTTAGATACGCAGTATTTT.

A remark on this clonotype: Sequence at one end of the junction differs from germline and may be a read error. The chain couples TRBV6-1 to TRBJ1-1; D unresolved. CDR1 and CDR2 from the germline V gene are MNHNS and SASEGT. The CDR3 is made up of 14 amino acids. The CDR3 protein is CVSTLDWGNTEAFF. CDR3 in DNA: TGTGTCAGCACCTTGGACTGGGGTAACACTGAAGCTTTCTTT.

In nucleotides, the CDR3 is TGCGCCAGCAGCCAAGGACTGAACCAGAACTATGGCTACACCTTC. Its protein is CASSQGLNQNYGYTF. This rearrangement joins TRBV4-3 to TRBJ1-2; D ambiguous. V lost 1 base to trimming and J lost 2 bases, with 11 bases between them. The CDR3 consists of 15 residues. Per germline, CDR1 LGHNA and CDR2 YSLEER.

The gene calls are TRBV28 and TRBJ1-6; D gene unclear. Trimming cost V 5 bases and J 9 bases, with 8 bases left between them. This CDR3 spans 12 amino acids. Germline V gives CDR1 MDHEN, CDR2 SYDVKM. The CDR3 DNA follows: TGTGCCAGCAGTGAATCAGGTTCACCCCTCCACTTT. It codes for CASSESGSPLHF.

The chain carries TRBV9 and TRBJ1-2; D is unclear. Trimming removed 2 bases from V and 3 bases from J, with 11 bases in between. The CDR3 sequence is 14 residues long. The germline V gene encodes CDR1 SGDLS and CDR2 YYNGEE. This CDR3 reads CASSVRTADYGYTF. The DNA of the CDR3 is TGTGCCAGCAGCGTGCGGACGGCAGACTATGGCTACACCTTC.

This clonotype was recorded at least ten times. The chain joins TRBV6-2 or TRBV6-3 to TRBJ2-1; no reliable D call. V was shortened by 2 bases and J by 5 bases, with 4 bases between the two germline ends. The CDR3 sequence is 12 residues long. Germline values: CDR1 MNHEY, CDR2 SVGEGT. CDR3 residues: CASSYGDNEQFF. For the CDR3, the DNA is TGTGCCAGCAGTTACGGGGACAATGAGCAGTTCTTC.

V gene TRBV4-2 combines with J gene TRBJ2-7, with TRBD2 identical over 9 bases. CDR1 LGHNA and CDR2 YNFKEQ come from the germline V gene. The CDR3 spans 16 residues. Trimming removed 3 bases from V and 3 bases from J; junction bases left unmatched: 9. The CDR3 DNA sequence: TGTGCCAGCAGCCAGGATGCGGGGGGGCTAGACTACGAGCAGTACTTC. It yields the protein CASSQDAGGLDYEQYF.

The count of this clonotype is one. The chain joins TRBV7-2 to TRBJ1-6, with D maybe TRBD1 (5 bases). Trimming cost V 5 bases and J 7 bases, with 18 bases left between them. The CDR3 runs 16 residues. CDR1 and CDR2 from the germline V gene are SGHTA and FQGNSA. For the CDR3, the DNA is TGTGCCAGCAGCCCCGTACTCGGGGCAGGAAATTCACCCCTCCACTTT. It specifies CASSPVLGAGNSPLHF.

This clonotype has only a few counts. This rearrangement joins TRBV2 to TRBJ2-1; 7 bases are shared with TRBD1. Trimming removed 7 bases from V and 9 bases from J; junction bases left unmatched: 12. The CDR3 extends over 14 amino acids. Germline assignment: CDR1 SNHLY and CDR2 FYNNEI. CDR3 protein: CASTWETGSTEQFF. Written as DNA, the CDR3 is TGTGCCAGCACATGGGAGACAGGGTCAACTGAGCAGTTCTTC. Based on the CDR3 plus reference TRBV2 and TRBJ2-1, the full variable domain is EPEVTQTPSHQVTQMGQEVILRCVPISNHLYFYWYRQILGQKVEFLVSFYNNEISEKSEIFDDQFSVERPDGSNFTLKIRSTKLEDSAMYFCASTWETGSTEQFFGPGTRLTVL.

This clonotype was observed once. The CDR3 spells CASSLTGSPHGYTF. The DNA for the CDR3 is TGCGCCAGCAGCTTGACAGGGAGCCCCCATGGCTACACCTTC. The chain employs TRBV5-1 and TRBJ1-2, with D maybe TRBD1 (6 bases). Per germline, CDR1 SGHRS and CDR2 YFSETQ. This CDR3 spans 14 amino acids. The V gene lost 1 base and the J gene lost 6 bases, with 13 bases spanning the gap.

This clonotype has just a few counts. The J gene is TRBJ2-7, the V gene TRBV6-2 or TRBV6-3; D not certain. The V and J ends lost 0 bases and 2 bases respectively, with 17 bases between them. In germline, CDR1 is MNHEY, CDR2 SVGEGT. The CDR3 is 17 amino acids. CDR3: CASSYSGSQPLTYEQYF. The CDR3 bases are TGTGCCAGCAGTTACTCTGGGTCACAGCCCTTGACCTACGAGCAGTACTTC.

The chain links TRBV27 to TRBJ2-5, with D possibly being TRBD2 (5 bases). The J call may be faulty, since TRBJ2-4 better matches the DNA end. The CDR3 has 14 amino acids. Per germline, CDR1 MNHEY and CDR2 SMNVEV (reference sequence). The DNA of the CDR3 is TGTGCCAGCAGTTTAGCTGGGAGTGGAGACATTCAGTACTTC. Its protein is CASSLAGSGDIQYF.